In this sample, the clone carrying this T cell receptor (beta chain) turned up once. Antigen: not known. The protocol was immunoSEQ multiplex PCR, while the TCRdb copy is restricted to in-frame clones and leaves out a portion. The table has roughly 53,000 clones, 70% to 85% seen once. The data derive from a study of T cell responses to AZD1222 COVID-19 vaccine. Study context: It was second doses at about 4 or about 12 weeks that were pooled. Overall study findings and caveats: Only after the peak T cell response were repertoires sampled.

From germline, CDR1 is SGHNT and CDR2 YYREEE (reference sequence). This CDR3 is built from 15 residues. Trimming removed 0 bases at V and 3 bases at J, with 13 bases between. The chain has TRBV5-4 and TRBJ2-7; D is possibly TRBD1 (6 bases). Source: peripheral blood, taken on day 0 of AZD1222 vaccination. This clonotype originated in an adult in good health. The CDR3 loop reads CASSLGSRDNYEQYF. For the CDR3, the DNA is TGTGCCAGCAGCTTGGGAAGCCGGGACAACTACGAGCAGTACTTC. The complete variable domain, with remaining parts taken from reference TRBV5-4 and TRBJ2-7, reads ETGVTQSPTHLIKTRGQQVTLRCSSQSGHNTVSWYQQALGQGPQFIFQYYREEENGRGNFPPRFSGLQFPNYSSELNVNALELDDSALYLCASSLGSRDNYEQYFGPGTRLTVT.